This record looks at one T cell receptor beta chain sequence and its context. It has no known antigen specificity. No quality values exist for individual bases; no much larger clone is one base distant. For the CD8 naive samples, CD45RO-negative cells were positively selected for CCR7, yielding a CD45RA+CCR7+ population from which TemRA cells were excluded. Donors were healthy HIV-negative adults with no recently reported acute infections or vaccinations. All donors were Caucasian adults living in Nashville, Tennessee, USA. Blood was collected by leukapheresis, and PBMCs were isolated by Ficoll-Histopaque density gradient centrifugation and then cryopreserved in liquid nitrogen vapor phase. Analytical flow cytometry was used to check the purity and quantity of each magnetically sorted T cell population. Each sorted fraction had its genomic DNA isolated and then quantified by UV absorbance on a Nanodrop 2000c.

The sample belongs to a study of shared clonotypes between healthy human individuals (TCRdb year 2020). Describing the broader study: The cohort included three men and two women between 18 and 49 years of age. Each donor's leukapheresis produced roughly between roughly 0.85 and 9.5 billion PBMCs. Per donor, three plates each were used for CD4 naive and CD4 memory, two for CD8 naive, and one for CD8 memory. Libraries were prepared and TCR repertoires were sequenced by different laboratories using diverse techniques, in order to increase sequencing depth and limit assay-specific biases. Blood TCR repertoires of several healthy adults were deeply sequenced to estimate repertoire size and the extent of clonotype sharing between individuals.

The full study reports these points: Sharing across a handful of donors was observed for about 5% of naive CD4, 3% to 3.5% of naive CD8, about 2.5% of memory CD4, and 0.4% of memory CD8 clonotypes. The genetic and exposure-history diversity represented was limited by the small number of donors. Sampling was restricted to blood, and TCR repertoires in tissues likely differ from the TCR repertoires found in blood. Naive subsets generally had larger estimated clonotype richness than memory subsets did. Compared with non-shared clonotypes, the clonotypes found in all four sorted-subset donors had higher generation probabilities. Even with the large sequencing depth, rarefaction of the sorted-subset datasets indicated that sequencing was incomplete. Pairwise subsampling indicated that sequencing depth was expected to affect the degree of clonotype sharing among donors.

TCR CDR3 regions were amplified from genomic DNA by multiplex PCR using the deep immunoSEQ assay. For each cell subset, the extracted genomic DNA was distributed evenly across all wells of several immunoSEQ 96-well plates, and each plate served as one replicate. For sorted subsets, each replicate PCR was loaded with roughly 0.2 ug genomic DNA, equivalent to 25,000 to 30,000 T cell genomes. Purified libraries were quantified with a Qubit 3.0 fluorometer, sized on a Bioanalyzer 2100, and re-quantified with the KAPA Library Quantification kit. Every immunoSEQ 96-well plate was sequenced on a separate single-read 150-cycle Illumina NextSeq 550 flow cell. Per the authors' processing: Because only junctional sequences without quality scores were contained in the immunoSEQ output, filtering matching that applied to full-length reads could not be performed. Sequences were annotated with PyIR, a Python wrapper for IgBLAST v1.9, and V/J genes and CDR3 were assigned using IMGT germline references. Any read was removed if the V/J assignment was weak (E-value above 1e-6), the CDR3 was missing, or the read contained stop codons, out-of-frame junctions, or ambiguous translated residues. A V3J clonotype was defined by an identical inferred V gene, J gene, and CDR3 amino acid sequence. The percentage overlap between two repertoires was calculated by dividing the number of shared unique clonotypes by the size of the smaller repertoire. Three approaches were used to assess repertoire richness: RTK rarefaction, the Chao1 estimator, and Recon v2.1 estimates of unobserved clonotypes. Generation probabilities were computed with OLGA for all TCRbeta clonotypes obtained by the gDNA method from four donors. TCRdb provides this immuneACCESS table in a form limited to in-frame rearrangements. Some clones are lacking; in checked studies, under half of them reflect an unresolved V gene, and why the rest are absent is not known. D and trimming were read from the DNA, whereas the V and J calls and clone size are those reported in that table. The sample profile shows around 1.9 million clones; 93% of them were found once. Of the sample, 1.5% to 2% falls within the top ten clones.

V gives up 6 bases and J gives up 6 bases, and the segment between their germline ends measures 12 bases. The germline V gene encodes CDR1 SGDLS and CDR2 YYNGEE. The CDR3 sequence holds 12 residues, the cysteine and phenylalanine included. Only the CDR3 DNA stays, 36 bases, in frame from base 1. The V gene is TRBV9 and the J gene is TRBJ1-2; too little of a D gene remains to name it. The receptor comes from a man aged 18 to 29 in good health. Some clones in this sample may be carry-over from other donors' samples. The sequencing sample was made of naive CD8+ T cells from PBMCs. The sample's cell subset or site label, in plain terms: CD45RA+CCR7+. For the CDR3, the sequence is CASNLGRDGYTF. The nucleotide sequence reads TGTGCCAGCAACCTCGGGAGGGATGGCTACACCTTC.